The following is a T cell receptor (beta chain) sequence with its context. PCR was performed a second time for about 6 to 12 cycles using a sample-barcoded 5' primer and a J-beta primer mix. Using its own MiXCR run on the 5' RACE reads, TCRdb lists one record per CDR3 protein. The sample has 650,000 to 1,000,000 distinct CDR3 sequences; under 40% are singletons. Trimming left V 3 bases short and J 5 bases short, with 16 bases between. Per germline, CDR1 LGHNA and CDR2 YNFKEQ. The CDR3 runs 16 residues. This sample is drawn from a study of blood T cells in healthy people across ages. The J gene is TRBJ2-2, the V gene TRBV4-2, with D tentatively TRBD2 (7 bases). Sequenced input: blood. This sequence originates from a man between 18 and 29 years old in good health. The CDR3 reads CASSHPGGSLTGELFF. CDR3 bases: TGTGCCAGCAGCCATCCGGGGGGCTCCCTAACCGGGGAGCTGTTTTTT.